This TCR beta chain was captured in a study of T cells expressing NK-cell markers. About the research overall: Sequencing of TCR beta repertoires drew on sorted CD3+CD56+NKG2C+, CD3+CD56+NKG2C- and CD3+CD56-NKG2C+ T cells.

A 5'RACE template switching approach incorporating UMIs was used to make TCR beta cDNA. TCRdb re-called the 5' RACE reads and gives one entry per CDR3 protein, without DNA. The sample has some 410,000 distinct CDR3 sequences. Sample: blood T cells: a sorted CD56 or NKG2C T cell subset, CD4+ or CD8+ T cells, or bulk PBMC T cells (not recorded which). The receptor was derived from a woman between 18 and 70 years old in good health.

The CDR3 sequence is CSAREGSSTGELFF. This chain connects TRBV20-1 to TRBJ2-2. This CDR3 spans 14 amino acids. CDR1 is DFQATT, CDR2 SNEGSKA, per germline (reference sequence).